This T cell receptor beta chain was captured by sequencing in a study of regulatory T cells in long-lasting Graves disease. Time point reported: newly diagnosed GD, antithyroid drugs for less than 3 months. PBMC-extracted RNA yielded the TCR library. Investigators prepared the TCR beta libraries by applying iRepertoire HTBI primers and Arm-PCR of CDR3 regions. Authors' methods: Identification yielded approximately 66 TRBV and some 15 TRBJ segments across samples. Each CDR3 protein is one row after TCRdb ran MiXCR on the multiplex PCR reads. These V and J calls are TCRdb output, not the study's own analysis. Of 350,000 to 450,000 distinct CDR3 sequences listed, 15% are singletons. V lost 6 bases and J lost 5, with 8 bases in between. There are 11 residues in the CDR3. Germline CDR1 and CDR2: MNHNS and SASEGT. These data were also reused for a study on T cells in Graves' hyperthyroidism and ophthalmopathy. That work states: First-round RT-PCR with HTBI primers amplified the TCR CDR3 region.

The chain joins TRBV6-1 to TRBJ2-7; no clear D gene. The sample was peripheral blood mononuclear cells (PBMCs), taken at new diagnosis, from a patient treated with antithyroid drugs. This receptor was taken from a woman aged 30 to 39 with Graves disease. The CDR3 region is CASRAGDEQYF. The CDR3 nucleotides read TGTGCCAGCAGGGCTGGGGACGAGCAGTACTTC.